This T cell receptor (beta chain) appears in the sequencing data of a study of T cells in Graves' hyperthyroidism and ophthalmopathy. Points from the study as a whole: In simple terms, a model built on 13 V-J features told ophthalmopathy apart from stable hyperthyroidism. Ophthalmopathy got predicted by the model a median approximately six months before its onset.

Trimming stripped 5 bases from V and 8 bases from J, with 12 bases between. Germline V gene lookup returns CDR1 MNHEY and CDR2 SMNVEV (reference sequence). This CDR3 is 12 amino acids long. RNA transcripts yielded amplified TCR beta CDR3 regions. A set of HTBI primers served as the primers for a first-round RT-PCR of the TCR CDR3. TCRdb reanalysed the multiplex PCR reads using MiXCR and keeps one entry per CDR3 protein. The sample has approximately 400,000 distinct CDR3 sequences; over 15% are singletons. With respect to this clonotype: The antigen remains undetermined.

Graves' hyperthyroidism showing no ophthalmopathy progression within 18 months was considered stable. The study left out patients who had uncontrolled infection, other autoimmune disease, pregnancy or lactation. This TCR derives from a woman between 18 and 29 years old with Graves' hyperthyroidism. Sequencing used blood. The chain is built from TRBV27 and TRBJ1-2; D is unresolved. The CDR3 loop is CASSEGPGGYTF. CDR3 nucleotides: TGTGCCAGCAGTGAAGGACCCGGCGGCTACACCTTC.